This TCR beta chain originates from a study of brain T cells in children with intractable seizures. Here immunoSEQ multiplex PCR was the method, and the copy in TCRdb shows in-frame clones only, minus some. The top ten clones hold 3.5% to 4% of a sample with 110,000 or so clones, under 95% of them seen once. The clonotype comes from a boy under two years old with hemimegalencephaly and intractable seizures. Material: peripheral blood, obtained at surgery.

CDR3 in amino acids: CASSLAPQRDTQYF. The CDR3 nucleotides are TGCGCCAGCAGCTTGGCCCCACAGAGGGATACGCAGTATTTT. The V and J genes are TRBV5-1 and TRBJ2-3, with D unclear. Trimming stripped 0 bases from V and 6 bases from J, with 11 bases between. CDR1 and CDR2 from the germline V gene are SGHRS and YFSETQ. The CDR3 has 14 residues.